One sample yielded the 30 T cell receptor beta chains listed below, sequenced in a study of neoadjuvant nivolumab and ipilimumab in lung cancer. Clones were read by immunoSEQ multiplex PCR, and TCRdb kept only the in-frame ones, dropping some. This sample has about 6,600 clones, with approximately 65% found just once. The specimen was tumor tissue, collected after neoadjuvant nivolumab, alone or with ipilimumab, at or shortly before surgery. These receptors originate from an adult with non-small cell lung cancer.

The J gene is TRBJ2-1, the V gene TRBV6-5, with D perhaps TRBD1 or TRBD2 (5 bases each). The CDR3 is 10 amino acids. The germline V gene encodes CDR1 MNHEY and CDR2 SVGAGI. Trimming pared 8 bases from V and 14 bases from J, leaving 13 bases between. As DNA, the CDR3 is TGTGCCAGCCGGGACCGCGTGGAGTTCTTC. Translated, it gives CASRDRVEFF.

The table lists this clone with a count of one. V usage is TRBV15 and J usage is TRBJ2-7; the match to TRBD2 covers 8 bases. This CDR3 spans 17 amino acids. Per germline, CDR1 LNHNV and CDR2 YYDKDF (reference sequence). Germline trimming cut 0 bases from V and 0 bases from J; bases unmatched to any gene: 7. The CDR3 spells CATSRDQTSASSYEQYF. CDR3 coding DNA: TGTGCCACCAGCAGAGATCAGACTAGCGCTAGCTCCTACGAGCAGTACTTC.

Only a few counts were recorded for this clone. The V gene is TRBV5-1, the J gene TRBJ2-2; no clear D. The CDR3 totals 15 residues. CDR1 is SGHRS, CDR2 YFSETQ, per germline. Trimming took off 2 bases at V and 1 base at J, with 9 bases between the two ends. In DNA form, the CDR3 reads TGCGCCAGCAGCTTTCTTTCGGTGAACACCGGGGAGCTGTTTTTT. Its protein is CASSFLSVNTGELFF.

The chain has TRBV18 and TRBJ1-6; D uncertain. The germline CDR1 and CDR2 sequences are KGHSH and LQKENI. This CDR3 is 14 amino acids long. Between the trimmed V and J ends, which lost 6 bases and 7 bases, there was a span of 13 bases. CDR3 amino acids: CASSPEGGNSPLHF. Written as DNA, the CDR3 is TGTGCCAGCTCCCCGGAGGGAGGAAATTCACCCCTCCACTTT.

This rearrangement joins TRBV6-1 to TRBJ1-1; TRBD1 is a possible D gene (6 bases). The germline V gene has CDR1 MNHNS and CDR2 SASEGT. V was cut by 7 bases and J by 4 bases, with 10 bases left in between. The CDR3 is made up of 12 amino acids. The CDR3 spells CASKDRPTEAFF. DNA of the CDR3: TGTGCCAGCAAAGACAGGCCCACTGAAGCTTTCTTT.

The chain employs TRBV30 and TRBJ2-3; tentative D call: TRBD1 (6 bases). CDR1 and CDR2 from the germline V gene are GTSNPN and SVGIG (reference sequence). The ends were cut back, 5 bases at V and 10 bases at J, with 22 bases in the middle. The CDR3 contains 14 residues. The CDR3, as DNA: TGTGCCTGGGGGCCCCGTAACGGACAGCACGCGCAGTATTTT. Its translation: CAWGPRNGQHAQYF.

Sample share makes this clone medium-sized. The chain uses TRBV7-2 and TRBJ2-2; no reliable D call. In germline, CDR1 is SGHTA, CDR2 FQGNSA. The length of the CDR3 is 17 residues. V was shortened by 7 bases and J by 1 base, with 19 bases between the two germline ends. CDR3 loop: CASTHLWWSRNTGELFF. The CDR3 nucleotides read TGTGCCAGCACCCACCTCTGGTGGTCTAGGAACACCGGGGAGCTGTTTTTT.

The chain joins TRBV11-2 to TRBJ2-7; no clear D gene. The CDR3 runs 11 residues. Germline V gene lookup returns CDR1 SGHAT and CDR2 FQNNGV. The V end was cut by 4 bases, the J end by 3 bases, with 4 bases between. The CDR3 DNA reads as TGTGCCAGCAGCTCCTACTACGAGCAGTACTTC. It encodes CASSSYYEQYF.

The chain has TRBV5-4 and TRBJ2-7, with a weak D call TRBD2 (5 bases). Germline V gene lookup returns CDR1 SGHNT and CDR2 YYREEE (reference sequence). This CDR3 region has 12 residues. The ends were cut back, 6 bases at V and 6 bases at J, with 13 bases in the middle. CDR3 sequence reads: CASTSGGVEQYF. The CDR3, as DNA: TGTGCCAGCACCAGTGGAGGTGTCGAGCAGTACTTC.

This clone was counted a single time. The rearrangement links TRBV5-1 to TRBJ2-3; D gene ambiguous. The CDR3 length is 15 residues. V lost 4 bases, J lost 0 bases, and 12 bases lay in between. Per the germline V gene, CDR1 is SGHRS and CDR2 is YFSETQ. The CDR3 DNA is TGCGCCAGCAGCGCTATACCAGAGAGCACAGATACGCAGTATTTT. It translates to CASSAIPESTDTQYF.

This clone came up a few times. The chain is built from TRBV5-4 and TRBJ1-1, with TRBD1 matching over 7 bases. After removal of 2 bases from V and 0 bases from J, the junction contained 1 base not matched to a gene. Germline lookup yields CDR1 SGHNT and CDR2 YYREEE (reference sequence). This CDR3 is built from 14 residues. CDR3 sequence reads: CASSFDRVNTEAFF. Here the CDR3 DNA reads TGTGCCAGCAGCTTCGACAGGGTGAACACTGAAGCTTTCTTT.

The CDR3 protein is CASSETGDGYTF. For the CDR3, the DNA is TGTGCCAGCAGCGAAACAGGGGACGGCTACACCTTC. V usage is TRBV6-5 and J usage is TRBJ1-2, with 7 nucleotides matching TRBD1. Germline V gene lookup returns CDR1 MNHEY and CDR2 SVGAGI. CDR3 length: 12 amino acids. V shed 6 bases, J shed 8 bases, and the junction held 6 bases outside the gene matches.

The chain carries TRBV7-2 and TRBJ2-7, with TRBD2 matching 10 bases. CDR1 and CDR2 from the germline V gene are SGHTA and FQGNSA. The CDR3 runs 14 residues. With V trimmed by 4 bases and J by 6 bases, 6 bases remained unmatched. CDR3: CASSSVGLAREQYF. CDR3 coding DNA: TGTGCCAGCAGCTCGGTGGGACTAGCGCGCGAGCAGTACTTC.

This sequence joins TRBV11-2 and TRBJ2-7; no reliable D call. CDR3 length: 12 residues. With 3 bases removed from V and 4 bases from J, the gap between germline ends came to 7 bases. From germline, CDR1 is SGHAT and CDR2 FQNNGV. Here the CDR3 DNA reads TGTGCCAGCAGCTTCCTGGGGTACGAGCAGTACTTC. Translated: CASSFLGYEQYF.

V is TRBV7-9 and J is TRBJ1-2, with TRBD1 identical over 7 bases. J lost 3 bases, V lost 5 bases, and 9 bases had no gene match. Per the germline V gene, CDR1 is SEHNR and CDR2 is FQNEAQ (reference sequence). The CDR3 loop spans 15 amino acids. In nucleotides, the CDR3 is TGTGCCAGCAGCGCACGGACAGGACACGACTATGGCTACACCTTC. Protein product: CASSARTGHDYGYTF.

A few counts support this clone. CDR3 loop: CASGHGDPSTDTQYF. The CDR3 coding sequence is TGCGCCAGCGGACACGGGGACCCGAGCACAGATACGCAGTATTTT. V usage is TRBV5-1 and J usage is TRBJ2-3; tentatively, D is TRBD1 or TRBD2 (5 bases each). Germline CDR1 reads SGHRS; CDR2 reads YFSETQ. Trimming removed 7 bases from V and 0 bases from J, with 15 bases in between. This CDR3 comprises 15 residues.

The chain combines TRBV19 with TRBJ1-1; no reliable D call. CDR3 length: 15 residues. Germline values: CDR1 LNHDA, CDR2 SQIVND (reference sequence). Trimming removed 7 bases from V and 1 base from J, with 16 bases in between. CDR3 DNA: TGTGCCAGTACTCATGGGCAGGCATCGAACACTGAAGCTTTCTTT. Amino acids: CASTHGQASNTEAFF.

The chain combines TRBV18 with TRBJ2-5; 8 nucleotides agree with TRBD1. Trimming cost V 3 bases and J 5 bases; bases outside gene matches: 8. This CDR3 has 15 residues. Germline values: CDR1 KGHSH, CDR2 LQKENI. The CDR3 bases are TGTGCCAGCTCACCGGGACAGGCCTCCCGGGAGACCCAGTACTTC. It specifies CASSPGQASRETQYF.

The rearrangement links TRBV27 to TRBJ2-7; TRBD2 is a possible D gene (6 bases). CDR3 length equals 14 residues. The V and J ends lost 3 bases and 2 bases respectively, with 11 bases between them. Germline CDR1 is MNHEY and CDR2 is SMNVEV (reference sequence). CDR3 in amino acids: CASSFREATYEQYF. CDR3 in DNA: TGTGCCAGCAGTTTCAGGGAGGCCACCTACGAGCAGTACTTC.

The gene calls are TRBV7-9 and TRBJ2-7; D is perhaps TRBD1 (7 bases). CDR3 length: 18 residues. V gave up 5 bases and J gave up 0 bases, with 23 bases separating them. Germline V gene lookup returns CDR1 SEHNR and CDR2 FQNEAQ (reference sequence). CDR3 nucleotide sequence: TGTGCCAGCAGCCCGTTAGAGGGGGCGGGGACCGGCTCCTACGAGCAGTACTTC. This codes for CASSPLEGAGTGSYEQYF.

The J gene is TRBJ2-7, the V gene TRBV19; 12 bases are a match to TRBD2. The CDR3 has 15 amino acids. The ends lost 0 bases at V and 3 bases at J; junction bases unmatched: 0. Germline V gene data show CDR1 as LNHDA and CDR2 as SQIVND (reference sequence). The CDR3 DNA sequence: TGTGCCAGTAGTATAGAGGGACTAGCGGGCTACGAGCAGTACTTC. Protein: CASSIEGLAGYEQYF. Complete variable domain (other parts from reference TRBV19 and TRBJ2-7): DGGITQSPKYLFRKEGQNVTLSCEQNLNHDAMYWYRQDPGQGLRLIYYSQIVNDFQKGDIAEGYSVSREKKESFPLTVTSAQKNPTAFYLCASSIEGLAGYEQYFGPGTRLTVT.

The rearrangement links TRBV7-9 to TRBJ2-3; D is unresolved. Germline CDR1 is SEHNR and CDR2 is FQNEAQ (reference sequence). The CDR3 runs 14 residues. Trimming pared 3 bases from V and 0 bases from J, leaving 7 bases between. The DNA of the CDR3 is TGTGCCAGCAGCTTCGACCCTAGCACAGATACGCAGTATTTT. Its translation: CASSFDPSTDTQYF.

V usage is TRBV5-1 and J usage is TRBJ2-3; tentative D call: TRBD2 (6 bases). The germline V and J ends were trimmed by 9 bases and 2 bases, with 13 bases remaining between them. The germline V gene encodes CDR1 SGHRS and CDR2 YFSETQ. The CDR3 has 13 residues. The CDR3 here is CATGSGFTDTQYF. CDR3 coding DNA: TGCGCCACCGGGAGCGGATTCACAGATACGCAGTATTTT.

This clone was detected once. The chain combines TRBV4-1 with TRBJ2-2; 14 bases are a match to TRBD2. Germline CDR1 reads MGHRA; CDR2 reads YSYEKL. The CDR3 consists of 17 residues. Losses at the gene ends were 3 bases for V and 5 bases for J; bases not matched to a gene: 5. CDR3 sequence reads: CASSHEGLAGVTGELFF. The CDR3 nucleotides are TGCGCCAGCAGCCATGAGGGACTAGCGGGAGTGACCGGGGAGCTGTTTTTT.

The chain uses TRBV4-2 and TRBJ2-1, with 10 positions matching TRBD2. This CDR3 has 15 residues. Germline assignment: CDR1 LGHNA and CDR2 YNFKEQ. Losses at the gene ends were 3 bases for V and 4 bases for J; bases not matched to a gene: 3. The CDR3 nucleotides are TGTGCCAGCAGCCAGGAGCGGGAGGGTTACAATGAGCAGTTCTTC. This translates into CASSQEREGYNEQFF.

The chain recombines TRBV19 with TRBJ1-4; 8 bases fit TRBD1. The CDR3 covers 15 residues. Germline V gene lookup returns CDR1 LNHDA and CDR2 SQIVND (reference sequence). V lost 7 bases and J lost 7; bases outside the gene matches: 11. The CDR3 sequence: CASKSPGQGTEKLFF. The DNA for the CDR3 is TGTGCCAGTAAAAGTCCCGGACAGGGTACTGAAAAACTGTTTTTT.

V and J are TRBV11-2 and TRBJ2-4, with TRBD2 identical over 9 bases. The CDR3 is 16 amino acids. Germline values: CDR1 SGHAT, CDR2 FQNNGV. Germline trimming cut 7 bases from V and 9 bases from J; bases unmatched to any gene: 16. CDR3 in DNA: TGTGCCAGCACCCCAAACAGAGGGGCGGGAGGGGGCATTCAGTACTTC. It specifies CASTPNRGAGGGIQYF.

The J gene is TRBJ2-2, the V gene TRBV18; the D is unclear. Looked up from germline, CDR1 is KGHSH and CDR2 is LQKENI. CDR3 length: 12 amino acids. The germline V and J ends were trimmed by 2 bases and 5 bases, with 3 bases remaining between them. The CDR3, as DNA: TGTGCCAGCTCACCAGAAACCGGGGAGCTGTTTTTT. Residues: CASSPETGELFF.

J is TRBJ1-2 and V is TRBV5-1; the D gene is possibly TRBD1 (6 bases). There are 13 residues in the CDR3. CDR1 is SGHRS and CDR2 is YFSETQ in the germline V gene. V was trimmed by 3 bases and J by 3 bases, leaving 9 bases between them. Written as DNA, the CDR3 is TGCGCCAGCAGCTCGAGGGGGGACTATGGCTACACCTTC. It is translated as CASSSRGDYGYTF.

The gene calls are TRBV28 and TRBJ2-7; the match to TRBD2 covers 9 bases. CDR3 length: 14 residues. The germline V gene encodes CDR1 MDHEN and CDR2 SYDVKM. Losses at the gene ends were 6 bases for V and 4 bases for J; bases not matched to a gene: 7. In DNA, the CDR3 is TGTGCCAGCAGATTAGCGGGAGTGGGTTACGAGCAGTACTTC. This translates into CASRLAGVGYEQYF. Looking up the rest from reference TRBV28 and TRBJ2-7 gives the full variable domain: DVKVTQSSRYLVKRTGEKVFLECVQDMDHENMFWYRQDPGLGLRLIYFSYDVKMKEKGDIPEGYSVSREKKERFSLILESASTNQTSMYLCASRLAGVGYEQYFGPGTRLTVT.